This T cell receptor (beta chain) appears in the sequencing data of a study of tumor and adjacent non-tumor tissue in lung cancer. Study-wide background: Each sample yielded around 4 million productive TCRbeta reads on average.

General study points: Shorter survival was associated with higher TCR diversity in tumors. Top 100 clones took a larger repertoire share in normal lung.

In regard to this clonotype: The antigen remains undetermined.

TCRbeta libraries were built with three rounds of nested PCR, modified from ARM-PCR. TCRdb recomputed calls from the multiplex PCR reads with MiXCR, one row per CDR3 protein. The sample carries roughly 82,000 distinct CDR3 sequences, roughly 77% recorded once. This sample's RNA came from whole unsorted tissue. The normal lung tissue was taken more than 3 cm from the tumor edge. Donors were chemotherapy-naive, newly diagnosed lung cancer surgical patients in China, August–November 2014. Sequencing input: distant non-tumor lung tissue. This TCR was sampled from a woman between 45 and 60 years old with non-small cell lung cancer.

The CDR3, as DNA: TGTGCCATCAGTGAGGGCGGATACTACGAGCAGTACTTC. Its protein product is CAISEGGYYEQYF. This sequence joins TRBV10-3 and TRBJ2-7, with no clear D. The V end lost 2 bases, the J end lost 3 bases, and 8 bases lay between the germline ends. CDR1 is ENHRY, CDR2 SYGVKD, per germline. The CDR3 spans 13 residues.